The T cell receptor beta chain under discussion was sequenced for a study of blood T cell repertoires in COVID-19. At the level of the study: Donors in the United States, Italy and Spain gave samples during acute or convalescent COVID-19.

Using immunoSEQ multiplex PCR, the repertoire was profiled, and TCRdb retains in-frame clones only, with some absent. This sample has over 200,000 clones, with about 80% found just once. V lost 1 base to trimming and J lost 0 bases, with 4 bases between them. CDR3 size: 15 residues. CDR1 SGHDN and CDR2 FVKESK come from the germline V gene. V gene TRBV14 combines with J gene TRBJ2-6; D ambiguous. The TCR comes from a middle-aged woman with active or convalescent COVID-19. Input material: peripheral blood. Written as DNA, the CDR3 is TGTGCCAGCAGCCAAGGGGCCTCTGGGGCCAACGTCCTGACTTTC. Protein: CASSQGASGANVLTF.